The next 20 T cell receptor beta chains were all read from a single sample in a study of blood T cell repertoires in COVID-19. Generated by immunoSEQ multiplex PCR, the TCRdb table keeps only in-frame clones and is missing some. Found here are over 35,000 clones, 85% of them singletons; the top ten hold about 9.3%. The sequenced sample was peripheral blood. The receptor set was obtained from a human donor in a cohort sampled during active COVID-19.

There are a few counts of this clone. The CDR3 spells CSVEGGGSYEQYF. Written as DNA, the CDR3 is TGCAGCGTTGAAGGGGGGGGATCCTACGAGCAGTACTTC. The V call is TRBV29-1, the J call TRBJ2-7; 7 bases agree with TRBD2. CDR1 and CDR2 from the germline V gene are SQVTM and ANQGSEA. There are 13 residues in the CDR3. The ends lost 1 base at V and 1 base at J; junction bases unmatched: 1.

The V and J genes are TRBV6-6 and TRBJ1-2; D might be TRBD1 (5 bases). Germline CDR1 is MNHNY and CDR2 is SVGAGI (reference sequence). There are 13 residues in the CDR3. Trimming removed 4 bases at V and 5 bases at J, with 11 bases between. The CDR3 spells CASSSRQLYGYTF. The CDR3 nucleotides read TGTGCCAGCAGTTCACGACAGTTATATGGCTACACCTTC.

The chain links TRBV3-1 (or the pseudogene TRBV3-2) to TRBJ2-1, with TRBD2 identical over 11 bases. The germline V gene has CDR1 LGHDT and CDR2 YNNKEL (reference sequence). With 4 bases clipped from V and 1 base from J, the junction kept 6 bases outside the gene matches. This CDR3 spans 17 amino acids. The CDR3 bases are TGTGCCAGCAGCCTCCGCCGGACTAGCGGGTCCTACAATGAGCAGTTCTTC. Protein product: CASSLRRTSGSYNEQFF.

The V gene is TRBV14, the J gene TRBJ2-5; D not resolved. V was pared by 0 bases and J by 3 bases, with 11 bases between. This CDR3 region has 15 residues. The V gene's germline CDR1 is SGHDN and CDR2 FVKESK. The CDR3, as DNA: TGTGCCAGCAGCCAAGATCTGGGCACCGAAGAGACCCAGTACTTC. This encodes CASSQDLGTEETQYF.

The V call is TRBV18, the J call TRBJ2-7; 7 bases are shared with TRBD1. Germline lookup yields CDR1 KGHSH and CDR2 LQKENI. The CDR3 is made up of 15 amino acids. The ends lost 6 bases at V and 2 bases at J; junction bases unmatched: 10. Written as DNA, the CDR3 is TGTGCCAGCTCTCTTCTAGGGCAGGGGGCCTACGAGCAGTACTTC. Translated, it gives CASSLLGQGAYEQYF.

The rearrangement uses TRBV7-8 and TRBJ1-6; D is possibly TRBD1 (6 bases). This CDR3 has 16 residues. V lost 1 base to trimming and J lost 6 bases, with 13 bases between them. Germline V gene sequence: CDR1 SGHVS, CDR2 FQNEAQ. This chain's CDR3 is CASSLEAGEGNSPLHF. As DNA, the CDR3 is TGTGCCAGCAGCTTAGAAGCAGGGGAGGGTAATTCACCCCTCCACTTT. Complete variable domain (other parts from reference TRBV7-8 and TRBJ1-6): GAGVSQSPRYKVAKRGQDVALRCDPISGHVSLFWYQQALGQGPEFLTYFQNEAQLDKSGLPSDRFFAERPEGSVSTLKIQRTQQEDSAVYLCASSLEAGEGNSPLHFGNGTRLTVT.

The rearrangement uses TRBV3-1 (or the pseudogene TRBV3-2) and TRBJ2-5; D remains ambiguous. V gave up 5 bases and J gave up 5 bases, with 18 bases separating them. The CDR3 loop spans 15 amino acids. Germline values: CDR1 LGHDT, CDR2 YNNKEL (reference sequence). The DNA for the CDR3 is TGTGCCAGCAGCGAACAATATCCTTTCTCTGAGACCCAGTACTTC. Translation: CASSEQYPFSETQYF.

This clone was seen a handful of times. CDR3 region: CASSRGQAAYEQYF. CDR3 sequence (DNA): TGTGCCAGCAGCCGGGGACAGGCCGCCTACGAGCAGTACTTC. This sequence joins TRBV3-1 (or the pseudogene TRBV3-2) and TRBJ2-7; 8 bases map to TRBD1. CDR1 and CDR2 (germline): LGHDT, YNNKEL (reference sequence). Trimming removed 4 bases from V and 2 bases from J; junction bases left unmatched: 4. The CDR3 is made up of 14 amino acids.

V and J are TRBV19 and TRBJ1-2; 11 bases are a match to TRBD1. The CDR3 covers 16 residues. V was pared by 5 bases and J by 5 bases, with 10 bases of the junction left unmatched. CDR1 and CDR2 from the germline V gene are LNHDA and SQIVND (reference sequence). The CDR3 DNA reads as TGTGCCAGTAGTCCACCAGGCGGGACAGGGGGGTATGGCTACACCTTC. Its protein is CASSPPGGTGGYGYTF.

The V call is TRBV7-8, the J call TRBJ2-7; a weak D match, TRBD2 (6 bases). This CDR3 region has 18 residues. Per germline, CDR1 SGHVS and CDR2 FQNEAQ. Trimming stripped 3 bases from V and 1 base from J, with 22 bases between. CDR3 bases: TGTGCCAGCAGCTTTCCCGGGGCAGGGACTGCATATTCCTACGAGCAGTACTTC. This translates into CASSFPGAGTAYSYEQYF.

This clone came up a few times. This chain uses TRBV6-5 with TRBJ1-3; 7 nucleotides agree with TRBD1. V dropped 6 bases and J dropped 2; count of bases not matched to a gene: 4. Germline V lookup: CDR1 MNHEY, CDR2 SVGAGI. CDR3 size: 14 residues. The CDR3 nucleotides read TGTGCCAGCAGCTCCGGGACAGCTGGAAACACCATATATTTT. Protein: CASSSGTAGNTIYF.

The chain employs TRBV10-3 and TRBJ2-1; 8 bases map to TRBD1. The J segment lost 3 bases and the V segment lost 4 bases, leaving 5 bases of the junction unmatched. Germline-derived CDR1 and CDR2 are ENHRY and SYGVKD. The CDR3 has 15 residues. The CDR3 loop reads CAISGTDRVYNEQFF. CDR3 DNA: TGTGCCATCAGTGGTACGGACAGGGTCTACAATGAGCAGTTCTTC.

J is TRBJ2-5 and V is TRBV28; TRBD1 matches 9 bases. The trim removed 5 bases at V and 2 bases at J, leaving 6 bases unmatched. The CDR3 length is 15 residues. Germline CDR1 is MDHEN and CDR2 is SYDVKM. The CDR3: CASSGGGTGQETQYF. Written as DNA, the CDR3 is TGTGCCAGCAGTGGGGGGGGGACAGGGCAAGAGACCCAGTACTTC.

This clone came up once. The chain joins TRBV19 to TRBJ2-1, with D maybe TRBD2 (6 bases). V was trimmed by 2 bases and J by 0 bases, leaving 14 bases between them. This CDR3 has 17 residues. The germline V gene encodes CDR1 LNHDA and CDR2 SQIVND (reference sequence). CDR3 residues: CASSIRERAVSYNEQFF. The CDR3 nucleotides read TGTGCCAGTAGTATACGGGAGCGAGCCGTCTCCTACAATGAGCAGTTCTTC.

V and J are TRBV7-8 and TRBJ2-7; the match to TRBD1 covers 7 bases. Germline V gives CDR1 SGHVS, CDR2 FQNEAQ. The CDR3 length is 15 residues. V shed 6 bases and J 6 bases; nucleotides not matched to a gene: 14. This CDR3 reads CASRFSRQGRGEQYF. Here the CDR3 DNA reads TGTGCCAGCAGGTTTAGCCGACAGGGTAGGGGCGAGCAGTACTTC.

The chain couples TRBV6-2 or TRBV6-3 to TRBJ1-1; weak D call: TRBD1 (6 bases). V lost 4 bases and J lost 4, with 19 bases in between. The CDR3 has 16 amino acids. Germline V gives CDR1 MNHEY, CDR2 SVGEGT. The CDR3 sequence is CASSSSTGWAATEAFF. CDR3 coding DNA: TGTGCCAGCAGTTCCAGTACAGGGTGGGCGGCCACTGAAGCTTTCTTT.

The V call is TRBV9, the J call TRBJ1-1, with D possibly TRBD1 on 5 matching bases. Germline CDR1 SGDLS, CDR2 YYNGEE. The ends were cut back, 0 bases at V and 3 bases at J, with 9 bases in the middle. CDR3 length: 14 residues. In nucleotides, the CDR3 is TGTGCCAGCAGCGTAGTAACCAGGGACACTGAAGCTTTCTTT. Translating gives CASSVVTRDTEAFF.

This chain connects TRBV19 to TRBJ1-3; D gene ambiguous. The CDR3 is 13 amino acids. V gave up 5 bases and J gave up 4 bases, with 9 bases separating them. Germline values: CDR1 LNHDA, CDR2 SQIVND (reference sequence). CDR3 bases: TGTGCCAGTAGTCTCTCTCGGGGAAACACCATATATTTT. This sequence encodes CASSLSRGNTIYF. Looking up the rest from reference TRBV19 and TRBJ1-3 gives the full variable domain: DGGITQSPKYLFRKEGQNVTLSCEQNLNHDAMYWYRQDPGQGLRLIYYSQIVNDFQKGDIAEGYSVSREKKESFPLTVTSAQKNPTAFYLCASSLSRGNTIYFGEGSWLTVV.

This clone is a singleton in its sample. The chain joins TRBV2 to TRBJ2-7, with D perhaps matching TRBD1 (6 bases). In germline, CDR1 is SNHLY, CDR2 FYNNEI. The CDR3 consists of 15 residues. V was cut by 6 bases and J by 0 bases, with 15 bases left in between. In DNA form, the CDR3 reads TGTGCCAGCAGACCGGACAGACAAGCCTCCTACGAGCAGTACTTC. It is translated as CASRPDRQASYEQYF. The variable domain in full, completed from reference TRBV2 and TRBJ2-7, reads EPEVTQTPSHQVTQMGQEVILRCVPISNHLYFYWYRQILGQKVEFLVSFYNNEISEKSEIFDDQFSVERPDGSNFTLKIRSTKLEDSAMYFCASRPDRQASYEQYFGPGTRLTVT.

The sample holds one count of this clone. The chain couples TRBV5-5 to TRBJ1-1; 8 bases fit TRBD1. V trimming: 4 bases; J trimming: 4 bases; junction bases outside the gene matches: 12. The CDR3 consists of 16 residues. Germline V gives CDR1 SGHKS, CDR2 YYEKEE (reference sequence). The CDR3 loop is CASSLGEFTGGTEAFF. CDR3 coding DNA: TGTGCCAGCAGCCTGGGTGAATTTACAGGGGGCACTGAAGCTTTCTTT. The full variable domain, completed using reference TRBV5-5 and TRBJ1-1, is DAGVTQSPTHLIKTRGQQVTLRCSPISGHKSVSWYQQVLGQGPQFIFQYYEKEERGRGNFPDRFSARQFPNYSSELNVNALLLGDSALYLCASSLGEFTGGTEAFFGQGTRLTVV.